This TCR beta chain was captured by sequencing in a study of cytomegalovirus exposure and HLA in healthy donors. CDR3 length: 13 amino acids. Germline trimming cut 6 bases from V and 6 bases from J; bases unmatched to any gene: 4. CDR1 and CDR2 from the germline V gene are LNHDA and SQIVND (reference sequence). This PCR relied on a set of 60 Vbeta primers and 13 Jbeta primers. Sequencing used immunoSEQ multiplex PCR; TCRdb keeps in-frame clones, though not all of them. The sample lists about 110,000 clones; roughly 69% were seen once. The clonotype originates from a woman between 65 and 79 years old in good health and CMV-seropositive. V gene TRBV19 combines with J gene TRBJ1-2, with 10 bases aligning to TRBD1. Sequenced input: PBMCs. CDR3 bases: TGTGCCAGTAGCCTCGGACAGGGGGATGGCTACACCTTC. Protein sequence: CASSLGQGDGYTF.